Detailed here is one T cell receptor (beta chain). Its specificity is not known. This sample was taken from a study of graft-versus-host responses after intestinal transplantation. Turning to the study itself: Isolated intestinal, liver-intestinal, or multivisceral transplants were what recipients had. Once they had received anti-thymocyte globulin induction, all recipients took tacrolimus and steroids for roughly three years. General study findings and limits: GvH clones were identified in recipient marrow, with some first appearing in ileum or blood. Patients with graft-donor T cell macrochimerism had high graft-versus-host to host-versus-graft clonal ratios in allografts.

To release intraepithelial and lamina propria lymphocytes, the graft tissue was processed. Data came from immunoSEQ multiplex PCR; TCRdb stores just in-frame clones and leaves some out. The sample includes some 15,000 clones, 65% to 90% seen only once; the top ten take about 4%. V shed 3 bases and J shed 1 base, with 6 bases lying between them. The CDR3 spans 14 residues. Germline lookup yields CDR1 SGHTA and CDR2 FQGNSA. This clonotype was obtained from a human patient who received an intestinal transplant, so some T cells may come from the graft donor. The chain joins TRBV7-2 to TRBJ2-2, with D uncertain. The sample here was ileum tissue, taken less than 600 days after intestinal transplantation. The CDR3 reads CASSFTLNTGELFF. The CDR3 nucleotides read TGTGCCAGCAGCTTCACCCTGAACACCGGGGAGCTGTTTTTT.